A selection of T cell receptor beta chains follows, all from one sample in a study of cytomegalovirus exposure and HLA in healthy donors. Clones were read by immunoSEQ multiplex PCR, and TCRdb kept only the in-frame ones, dropping some. Seen here are about 190,000 clones, more than 75% observed once, and the top ten hold roughly 1.3%. The specimen sequenced was PBMCs. The receptors stem from a man aged 25-45 years in good health and CMV-seronegative. Each CDR3 is given with its conserved first and last residue. Each record gives: J gene, clone size, V gene, D gene, CDR3 protein, CDR3 DNA. D genes are given only for firm matches. Rows give clone size only sometimes, using once, few, many, or a class for an expanded clone.

>TRBJ2-7|.|TRBV7-8|.
CASSSPEKRTYEQYF
TGTGCCAGCAGCTCGCCGGAAAAAAGGACTTACGAGCAGTACTTC
>TRBJ1-6|.|TRBV30|.
CAWTVSDLSPLHF
TGTGCCTGGACTGTGTCAGATCTTTCACCCCTCCACTTT
>TRBJ1-5|.|TRBV28|.
CASSSISRLRRGSQPQHF
TGTGCCAGCAGTTCCATAAGCCGGCTTCGTCGGGGGAGTCAGCCCCAGCATTTT
>TRBJ2-6|.|TRBV27|TRBD1
CASSSRPDRAGANVLTF
TGTGCCAGCAGTTCTAGACCAGACAGGGCTGGGGCCAACGTCCTGACTTTC
>TRBJ1-5|.|TRBV5-1|TRBD1
CASSLWTDRGSQPQHF
TGCGCCAGCAGCTTGTGGACGGACAGGGGATCTCAGCCCCAGCATTTT
>TRBJ1-6|.|TRBV7-2|TRBD1
CASSLGGTGGSPLHF
TGTGCCAGCAGCTTAGGAGGGACAGGGGGTTCACCCCTCCACTTT
>TRBJ2-7|.|TRBV7-2|TRBD2
CASSLAFTTSGRNYEQYF
TGTGCCAGCAGCTTAGCCTTCACCACTAGCGGGAGGAACTACGAGCAGTACTTC
>TRBJ2-1|.|TRBV5-4|TRBD2
CASSPAGGPWGEQFF
TGTGCCAGCAGCCCAGCGGGAGGGCCCTGGGGTGAGCAGTTCTTC
>TRBJ2-4|.|TRBV5-1|TRBD1
CASSPAGTGGRNSQYF
TGCGCCAGCAGCCCTGCGGGGACAGGGGGGAGGAACAGTCAGTACTTC
>TRBJ2-7|.|TRBV19|.
CASSIGGYEQYF
TGTGCCAGTAGTATTGGCGGGTACGAGCAGTACTTC
>TRBJ2-2|.|TRBV4-1|TRBD1
CASNHGTGNTGELFF
TGCGCCAGCAACCATGGGACAGGGAACACCGGGGAGCTGTTTTTT
>TRBJ2-5|.|TRBV29-1|.
CSVGRVLSETQYF
TGCAGCGTGGGCAGGGTTTTGAGCGAGACCCAGTACTTC
>TRBJ2-1|.|TRBV10-3|TRBD2
CAISESGGRVLDEQFF
TGTGCCATCAGTGAAAGCGGGGGGCGGGTTCTTGATGAGCAGTTCTTC
>TRBJ1-4|few|TRBV7-2|.
CASSLVQGTNEKLFF
TGTGCCAGCAGCTTAGTTCAGGGCACTAATGAAAAACTGTTTTTT
>TRBJ1-3|.|TRBV19|TRBD1
CASSSDRVKRNTIYF
TGTGCCAGTAGTTCGGACAGGGTCAAACGAAACACCATATATTTT
>TRBJ2-7|once|TRBV2|TRBD2
CASSETGGPYEQYF
TGTGCCAGCAGTGAGACGGGGGGGCCGTACGAGCAGTACTTC
>TRBJ1-3|few|TRBV7-2|TRBD1
CASSRTGPNSGNTIYF
TGTGCCAGCAGCCGGACAGGGCCTAACTCTGGAAACACCATATATTTT
>TRBJ1-1|.|TRBV5-8|.
CASSGDLRGRAFF
TGTGCCAGCAGCGGGGACTTGCGTGGTCGAGCTTTCTTT
>TRBJ2-7|.|TRBV6-6|.
CASSRGCSYEQYF
TGTGCCAGCAGTCGCGGGTGCTCCTACGAGCAGTACTTC
>TRBJ1-5|.|TRBV6-5|TRBD1
CASSGDRGETQPQHF
TGTGCCAGCAGCGGGGACAGAGGAGAAACTCAGCCCCAGCATTTT
>TRBJ2-7|.|TRBV6-1|.
CVSSDGDYEQYF
TGTGTCAGCAGTGATGGAGATTACGAGCAGTACTTC
>TRBJ1-1|.|TRBV16|.
CASSQSGAGAEAFF
TGTGCCAGCAGCCAATCGGGCGCGGGCGCTGAAGCTTTCTTT
>TRBJ2-7|.|TRBV6-5|TRBD2
CATARASGTYEQYF
TGTGCCACGGCTCGGGCTAGCGGGACGTACGAGCAGTACTTC
>TRBJ2-3|.|TRBV6-5|TRBD2
CASRLGREAGGTQYF
TGTGCCAGCAGACTCGGGAGGGAAGCTGGAGGTACGCAGTATTTT
>TRBJ2-1|.|TRBV2|TRBD2
CASREDSGTRREQFF
TGTGCCAGCAGGGAGGATTCCGGGACTAGGCGGGAGCAGTTCTTC
>TRBJ1-1|.|TRBV29-1|.
CSVGRGNTEAFF
TGCAGCGTTGGGCGAGGGAACACTGAAGCTTTCTTT
>TRBJ2-7|.|TRBV21-1|.
CAGGSEQYF
TGTGCCGGAGGGAGTGAGCAGTACTTC
>TRBJ2-7|.|TRBV20-1|TRBD2
CSATMGEGPIF
TGCAGTGCTACGATGGGGGAGGGGCCGATCTTC
>TRBJ1-2|.|TRBV6-5|TRBD1
CASLNPGQGYGYTF
TGTGCCAGCCTCAATCCGGGACAGGGGTATGGCTACACCTTC
>TRBJ1-5|.|TRBV4-2|.
CASSQGTVDQPQHF
TGTGCCAGCAGCCAAGGGACAGTGGATCAGCCCCAGCATTTT
>TRBJ1-3|.|TRBV27|.
CASSVRWGLGNTIYF
TGTGCCAGCAGCGTAAGGTGGGGCTTGGGAAACACCATATATTTT
>TRBJ2-7|.|TRBV27|TRBD1
CASSPGRQGYEQYF
TGTGCCAGCAGCCCGGGAAGACAGGGCTACGAGCAGTACTTC